These 19 T cell receptor beta chains were sequenced from one sample in a study of cytomegalovirus exposure and HLA in healthy donors. Some clones are missing from TCRdb's copy, which holds only in-frame ones; the method was immunoSEQ multiplex PCR. The sample shows about 200,000 clones, 84% of them seen only once. Sequencing was done on a sample of PBMCs. These receptors were collected from a woman younger than 45 in good health and CMV-seropositive.

The chain couples TRBV6-1 to TRBJ1-5, with D perhaps matching TRBD1 (6 bases). V was shortened by 2 bases and J by 2 bases, with 13 bases between the two germline ends. The CDR3 runs 16 residues. CDR1 MNHNS and CDR2 SASEGT come from the germline V gene. The CDR3 DNA sequence: TGTGCCAGCAGTGAACTCGGGGGGCTCCGCAATCAGCCCCAGCATTTT. Translating it yields CASSELGGLRNQPQHF.

The V call is TRBV9, the J call TRBJ2-1; D possibly corresponds to TRBD2 (5 bases). The ends were cut back, 0 bases at V and 6 bases at J, with 13 bases in the middle. Per the germline V gene, CDR1 is SGDLS and CDR2 is YYNGEE. This CDR3 is built from 15 residues. This chain's CDR3 is CASSVDLARRNEQFF. CDR3 nucleotides: TGTGCCAGCAGCGTAGACCTAGCACGACGCAATGAGCAGTTCTTC.

The chain has TRBV7-9 and TRBJ1-1; possibly TRBD1 for D (5 bases). CDR3 length: 14 amino acids. Trimming pared 5 bases from V and 1 base from J, leaving 11 bases between. Germline V gene lookup returns CDR1 SEHNR and CDR2 FQNEAQ (reference sequence). Written as DNA, the CDR3 is TGTGCCAGCAGCCTTGACAGCAGGAACACTGAAGCTTTCTTT. This encodes CASSLDSRNTEAFF.

The chain combines TRBV6-6 with TRBJ2-1, with TRBD1 matching 7 bases. The CDR3 consists of 13 residues. V trimming: 6 bases; J trimming: 9 bases; junction bases outside the gene matches: 8. Per germline, CDR1 MNHNY and CDR2 SVGAGI (reference sequence). The CDR3 region is CASSRQGWVEQFF. CDR3 bases: TGTGCCAGCAGCCGACAGGGCTGGGTTGAGCAGTTCTTC.

This chain's CDR3 is CASTGQGLNTEAFF. The CDR3 DNA reads as TGTGCCAGCACGGGACAGGGCTTGAACACTGAAGCTTTCTTT. The rearrangement joins TRBV28 to TRBJ1-1; 9 nucleotides align to TRBD1. The CDR3 loop spans 14 amino acids. Per germline, CDR1 MDHEN and CDR2 SYDVKM. V was clipped by 7 bases and J by 0 bases; unmatched bases: 3.

The chain links TRBV27 to TRBJ2-7; D is unclear. This CDR3 has 15 amino acids. CDR1 and CDR2 (germline): MNHEY, SMNVEV (reference sequence). Trimming stripped 3 bases from V and 0 bases from J, with 12 bases between. CDR3 region: CASSFSVGDSYEQYF. The CDR3 nucleotides are TGTGCCAGCAGTTTTTCCGTCGGTGACTCCTACGAGCAGTACTTC.

Note on this clone: One end of the junction does not line up with germline, which may come from a read error. The V gene is TRBV7-7, the J gene TRBJ2-5; unclear D gene. The CDR3 is made up of 15 amino acids. Germline V gene lookup returns CDR1 SSHAT and CDR2 FNYEAQ (reference sequence). The CDR3 DNA reads TGTGCTAGCAGCTTACTGCCAGGCTCCCCAGAGACCCAGTACTTC. Translating it yields CASSLLPGSPETQYF.

Here the CDR3 DNA reads TGTGCCAGCAGTGACGTTGGCCGGGATCAGCCCCAGCATTTT. Its translation: CASSDVGRDQPQHF. The V gene is TRBV2, the J gene TRBJ1-5, with D unclear. Germline V CDR1 and CDR2: SNHLY, FYNNEI. V shed 3 bases and J shed 5 bases, with 11 bases lying between them. This CDR3 contains 14 residues.

The V gene is TRBV2, the J gene TRBJ2-3, with 7 positions matching TRBD1. J was trimmed by 2 bases and V by 9 bases; bases with no gene match: 5. Germline CDR1 SNHLY, CDR2 FYNNEI. The CDR3 runs to 13 residues. The DNA for the CDR3 is TGTGCCAGTCACAGGGGCTACACAGATACGCAGTATTTT. Translation: CASHRGYTDTQYF.

The chain employs TRBV25-1 and TRBJ1-2, with no clear D. V was shortened by 9 bases and J by 4 bases, with 6 bases between the two germline ends. The CDR3 is made up of 10 amino acids. Per germline, CDR1 MGHDK and CDR2 SYGVNS. Here the CDR3 reads CASYSYGYTF. The CDR3 DNA reads as TGTGCCAGTTACAGCTATGGCTACACCTTC.

This clone appeared once. The V gene is TRBV7-2, the J gene TRBJ2-7, with a tentative D call TRBD1 (6 bases). CDR1 SGHTA and CDR2 FQGNSA come from the germline V gene. The CDR3 totals 14 residues. The V end was cut by 3 bases, the J end by 5 bases, with 14 bases between. CDR3 DNA: TGTGCCAGCAGCTTCCTGACAGGAACCCACGAGCAGTACTTC. Translating it yields CASSFLTGTHEQYF.

The V call is TRBV15, the J call TRBJ2-7, with TRBD1 identical over 7 bases. Germline V lookup: CDR1 LNHNV, CDR2 YYDKDF (reference sequence). J was trimmed by 4 bases and V by 4 bases; bases with no gene match: 19. The CDR3 extends over 18 amino acids. The CDR3 DNA is TGTGCCACCAGCACCCGTTTGGACAGGCCAACAAGAAGATACGAGCAGTACTTC. Its translation is CATSTRLDRPTRRYEQYF. Based on the CDR3 plus reference TRBV15 and TRBJ2-7, the full variable domain is DAMVIQNPRYQVTQFGKPVTLSCSQTLNHNVMYWYQQKSSQAPKLLFHYYDKDFNNEADTPDNFQSRRPNTSFCFLDIRSPGLGDTAMYLCATSTRLDRPTRRYEQYFGPGTRLTVT.

This chain links TRBV5-4 with TRBJ1-2; 7 bases align to TRBD1. The length of the CDR3 is 15 residues. V trimming: 4 bases; J trimming: 3 bases; junction bases outside the gene matches: 9. Germline loops: CDR1 SGHNT, CDR2 YYREEE (reference sequence). The CDR3: CASSPTGRLDYGYTF. CDR3 coding DNA: TGTGCCAGCAGCCCGACAGGGAGATTGGACTATGGCTACACCTTC. Variable domain in full (rest from reference TRBV5-4 and TRBJ1-2): ETGVTQSPTHLIKTRGQQVTLRCSSQSGHNTVSWYQQALGQGPQFIFQYYREEENGRGNFPPRFSGLQFPNYSSELNVNALELDDSALYLCASSPTGRLDYGYTFGSGTRLTVV.

The chain couples TRBV7-9 to TRBJ2-3; 12 nucleotides align to TRBD2. The CDR3 has 15 residues. Trimming cost V 5 bases and J 5 bases; bases outside gene matches: 5. CDR1 is SEHNR, CDR2 FQNEAQ, per germline (reference sequence). CDR3 coding DNA: TGTGCCAGCAGCACGACTAGCGGGAGTATAGATACGCAGTATTTT. Protein product: CASSTTSGSIDTQYF.

This clone occurred a few times. The chain carries TRBV25-1 and TRBJ1-2, with 7 bases aligning to TRBD1. V lost 2 bases and J lost 3; bases outside the gene matches: 6. CDR1 and CDR2 from the germline V gene are MGHDK and SYGVNS. The CDR3 has 15 residues. CDR3 sequence: CASSENWDSYYGYTF. The CDR3 coding sequence is TGTGCCAGCAGTGAAAATTGGGACAGCTACTATGGCTACACCTTC.

The chain is built from TRBV2 and TRBJ2-7; TRBD2 agrees at 13 bases. J gave up 4 bases and V 6 bases, and 6 bases lay outside the gene matches. Germline loops: CDR1 SNHLY, CDR2 FYNNEI. The CDR3 consists of 15 residues. The CDR3 region is CASSMGLAGLYEQYF. DNA for the CDR3: TGTGCCAGCAGCATGGGACTAGCGGGACTTTACGAGCAGTACTTC.

The chain carries TRBV25-1 and TRBJ1-1; TRBD1 might be the D (5 bases). The CDR3 has 17 amino acids. Deletions cut 4 bases from V and 0 bases from J, with 18 bases between. From germline, CDR1 is MGHDK and CDR2 SYGVNS. Here the CDR3 reads CASSGRVDRTMNTEAFF. CDR3 coding DNA: TGTGCCAGCAGTGGGAGGGTTGACAGAACAATGAACACTGAAGCTTTCTTT.

The genes are TRBV4-1 and TRBJ2-7; D may be TRBD2 (5 bases). Germline V gives CDR1 MGHRA, CDR2 YSYEKL. CDR3 length: 16 amino acids. Trimming shortened V by 0 bases and J by 3 bases, and 15 bases separated the two germline ends. The CDR3 region has the DNA TGCGCCAGCAGCCAAGATAGGAGTAGCGACGGCTACGAGCAGTACTTC. Translation: CASSQDRSSDGYEQYF.

V is TRBV6-6 and J is TRBJ1-5; 7 bases line up with TRBD1. In germline, CDR1 is MNHNY, CDR2 SVGAGI (reference sequence). This CDR3 is built from 14 residues. The trim removed 5 bases at V and 2 bases at J, leaving 3 bases unmatched. The CDR3 protein is CASSGQVGNQPQHF. In DNA, the CDR3 is TGTGCCAGCAGTGGACAGGTGGGCAATCAGCCCCAGCATTTT.